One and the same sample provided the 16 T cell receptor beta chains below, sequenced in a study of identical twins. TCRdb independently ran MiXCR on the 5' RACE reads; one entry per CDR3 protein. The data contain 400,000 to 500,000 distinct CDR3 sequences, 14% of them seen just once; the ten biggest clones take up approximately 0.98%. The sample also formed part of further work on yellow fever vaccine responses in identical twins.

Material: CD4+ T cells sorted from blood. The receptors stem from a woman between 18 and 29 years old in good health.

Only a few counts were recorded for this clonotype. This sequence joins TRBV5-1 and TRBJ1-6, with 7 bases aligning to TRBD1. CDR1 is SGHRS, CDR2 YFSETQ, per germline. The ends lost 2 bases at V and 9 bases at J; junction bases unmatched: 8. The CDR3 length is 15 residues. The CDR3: CASSLETGAGSPLHF. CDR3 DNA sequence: TGCGCCAGCAGCTTAGAAACAGGGGCAGGTTCACCCCTCCACTTT.

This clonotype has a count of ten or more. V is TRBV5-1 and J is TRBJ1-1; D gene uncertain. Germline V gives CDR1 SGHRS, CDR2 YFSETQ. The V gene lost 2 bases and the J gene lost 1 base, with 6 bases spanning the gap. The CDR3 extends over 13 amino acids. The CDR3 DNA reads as TGCGCCAGCAGCTTCCGGAGGAACACTGAAGCTTTCTTT. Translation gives CASSFRRNTEAFF.

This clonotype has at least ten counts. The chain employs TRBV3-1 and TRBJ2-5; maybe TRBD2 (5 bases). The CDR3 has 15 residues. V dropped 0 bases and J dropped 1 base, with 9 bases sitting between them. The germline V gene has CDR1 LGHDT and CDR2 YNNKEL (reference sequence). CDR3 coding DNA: TGTGCCAGCAGCCAAGATGGGCGGGCCCAAGAGACCCAGTACTTC. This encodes CASSQDGRAQETQYF.

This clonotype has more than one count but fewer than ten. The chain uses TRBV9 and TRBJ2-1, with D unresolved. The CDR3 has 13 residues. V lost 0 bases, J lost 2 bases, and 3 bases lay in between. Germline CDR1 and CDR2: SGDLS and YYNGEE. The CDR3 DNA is TGTGCCAGCAGCGTAGCAGCCTACAATGAGCAGTTCTTC. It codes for CASSVAAYNEQFF.

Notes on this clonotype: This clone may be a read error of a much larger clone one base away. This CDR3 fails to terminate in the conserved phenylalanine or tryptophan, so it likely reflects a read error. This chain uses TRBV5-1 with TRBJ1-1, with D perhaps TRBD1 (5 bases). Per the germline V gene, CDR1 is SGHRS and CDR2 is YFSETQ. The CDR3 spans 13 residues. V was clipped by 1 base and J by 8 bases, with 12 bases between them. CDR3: CASSLFGGKEAFS. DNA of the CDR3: TGCGCCAGCAGCTTGTTCGGGGGGAAAGAAGCTTTCTCT.

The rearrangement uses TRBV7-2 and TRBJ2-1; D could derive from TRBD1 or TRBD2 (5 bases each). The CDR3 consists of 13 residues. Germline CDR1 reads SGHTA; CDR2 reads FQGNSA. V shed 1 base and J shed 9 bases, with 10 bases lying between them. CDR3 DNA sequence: TGTGCCAGCAGCTTAGGAGGGGTGGTTGAGCAGTTCTTC. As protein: CASSLGGVVEQFF.

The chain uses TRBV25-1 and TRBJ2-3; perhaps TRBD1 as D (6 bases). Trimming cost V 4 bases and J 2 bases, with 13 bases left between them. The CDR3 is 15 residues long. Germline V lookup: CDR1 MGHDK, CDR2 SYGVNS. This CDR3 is CASSGRQGPTDTQYF. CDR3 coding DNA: TGTGCCAGCAGTGGCCGTCAGGGGCCCACAGATACGCAGTATTTT. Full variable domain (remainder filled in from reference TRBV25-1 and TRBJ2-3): EADIYQTPRYLVIGTGKKITLECSQTMGHDKMYWYQQDPGMELHLIHYSYGVNSTEKGDLSSESTVSRIRTEHFPLTLESARPSHTSQYLCASSGRQGPTDTQYFGPGTRLTVL.

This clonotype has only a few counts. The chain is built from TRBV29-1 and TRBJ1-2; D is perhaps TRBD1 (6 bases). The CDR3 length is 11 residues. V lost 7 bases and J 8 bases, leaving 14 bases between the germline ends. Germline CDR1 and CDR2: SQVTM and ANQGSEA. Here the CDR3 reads CSAEGGEGYTF. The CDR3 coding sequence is TGCAGCGCCGAAGGGGGGGAGGGCTACACCTTC.

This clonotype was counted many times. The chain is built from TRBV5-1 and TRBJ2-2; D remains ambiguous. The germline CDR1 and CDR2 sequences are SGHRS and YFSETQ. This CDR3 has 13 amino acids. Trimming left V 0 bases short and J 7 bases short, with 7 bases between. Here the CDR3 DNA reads TGCGCCAGCAGCTTGGCTAGAGGCGGGGAGCTGTTTTTT. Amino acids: CASSLARGGELFF.

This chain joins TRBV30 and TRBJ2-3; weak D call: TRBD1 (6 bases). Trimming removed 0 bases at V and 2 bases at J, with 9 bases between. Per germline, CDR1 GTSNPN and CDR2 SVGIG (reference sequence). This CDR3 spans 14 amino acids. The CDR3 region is CAWSVPGDTDTQYF. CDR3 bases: TGTGCCTGGAGTGTGCCAGGGGACACAGATACGCAGTATTTT.

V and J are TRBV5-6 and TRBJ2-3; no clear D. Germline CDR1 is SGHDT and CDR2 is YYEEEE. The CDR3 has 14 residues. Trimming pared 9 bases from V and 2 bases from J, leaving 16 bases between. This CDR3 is CAIGPGRATDTQYF. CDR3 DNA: TGTGCCATCGGCCCCGGGCGCGCCACAGATACGCAGTATTTT.

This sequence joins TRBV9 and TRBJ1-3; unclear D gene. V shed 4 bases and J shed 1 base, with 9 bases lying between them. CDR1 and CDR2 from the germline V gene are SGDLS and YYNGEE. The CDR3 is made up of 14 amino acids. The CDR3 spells CASSQGRSGNTIYF. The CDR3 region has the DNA TGTGCCAGCAGCCAAGGGAGATCTGGAAACACCATATATTTT.

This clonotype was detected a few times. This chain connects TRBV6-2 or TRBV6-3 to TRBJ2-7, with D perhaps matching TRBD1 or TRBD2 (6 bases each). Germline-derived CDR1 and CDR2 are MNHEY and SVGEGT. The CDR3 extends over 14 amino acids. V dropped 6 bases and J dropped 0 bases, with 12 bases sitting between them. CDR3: CASRKGGSSYEQYF. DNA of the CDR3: TGTGCCAGCAGGAAGGGGGGATCCTCCTACGAGCAGTACTTC.

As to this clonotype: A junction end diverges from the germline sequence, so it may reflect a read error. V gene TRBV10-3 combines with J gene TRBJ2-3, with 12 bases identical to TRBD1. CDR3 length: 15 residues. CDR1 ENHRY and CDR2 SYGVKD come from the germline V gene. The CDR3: CAISGGTGGTDTQYF. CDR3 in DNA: TGTGCCATCAGCGGTGGGACAGGGGGCACGGATACGCAGTATTTT.

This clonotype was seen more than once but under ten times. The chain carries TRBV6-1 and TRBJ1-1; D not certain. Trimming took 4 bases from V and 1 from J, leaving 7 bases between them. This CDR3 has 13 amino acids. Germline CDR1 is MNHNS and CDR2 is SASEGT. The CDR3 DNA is TGTGCCAGCAGTGTTCCAGAGAACACTGAAGCTTTCTTT. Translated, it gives CASSVPENTEAFF.

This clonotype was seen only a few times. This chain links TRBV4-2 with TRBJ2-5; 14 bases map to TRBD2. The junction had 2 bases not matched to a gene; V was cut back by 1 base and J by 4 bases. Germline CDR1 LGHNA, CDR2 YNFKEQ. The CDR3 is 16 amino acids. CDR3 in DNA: TGTGCCAGCAGCCAAGCGACTAGCGGGAGGGGAGAGACCCAGTACTTC. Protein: CASSQATSGRGETQYF.